This TCR beta chain was observed in a study of relationships among human T cell subsets. Regarding the study as a whole: Over 55% of CD8+ cytotoxic sequences came from clones with over 100 reads.

The CDR3 contains 13 residues. Germline V gene data show CDR1 as ENHRY and CDR2 as SYGVKD. V was trimmed by 7 bases and J by 0 bases, leaving 7 bases between them. From mRNA, alpha and beta CDR3 regions were amplified using semiquantitative ARM-PCR. Exponential amplification used communal superprimers after tagged nested gene-specific primers in ARM-PCR. TCRdb redid the calling of the multiplex PCR reads with MiXCR, one entry per CDR3 protein. The sample includes 5,100 or so distinct CDR3 sequences, about four fifths of them seen just once. Note on this clonotype: No antigen is known for it.

The V call is TRBV10-3, the J call TRBJ1-3; D ambiguous. The sequencing input was total T cells sorted from blood. This sequence originates from a man aged 40-49 years in good health. CDR3 sequence: CAIKEYSGNTIYF. In DNA, the CDR3 is TGTGCCATCAAGGAATACTCTGGAAACACCATATATTTT.